A single sample is the source of the 20 T cell receptor beta chains below, sequenced in a study of OX40 agonist ivuxolimab in advanced cancers. Only in-frame clones appear in the TCRdb table, and some are missing; sequencing was by immunoSEQ multiplex PCR. The table includes tens of thousands of clones, about 85% detected once. This specimen was CD4+ or CD8+ T cells sorted from blood, taken in a trial of the OX40 agonist ivuxolimab. These receptor sequences come from an adult with an advanced solid tumor such as melanoma, head and neck, liver or kidney cancer.

The chain couples TRBV2 to TRBJ1-2; D remains ambiguous. The CDR3 is 12 amino acids. With 6 bases removed from V and 6 bases from J, the gap between germline ends came to 11 bases. Looked up from germline, CDR1 is SNHLY and CDR2 is FYNNEI. The CDR3 DNA sequence: TGTGCCAGCAGATTAGTTGTGGATGGCTACACCTTC. Translated: CASRLVVDGYTF.

V gene TRBV19 combines with J gene TRBJ2-1; the D is unclear. Trimming shortened V by 3 bases and J by 2 bases, and 8 bases separated the two germline ends. This CDR3 has 14 amino acids. Germline CDR1 is LNHDA and CDR2 is SQIVND (reference sequence). The CDR3 loop reads CASSIGRTYNEQFF. In DNA, the CDR3 is TGTGCCAGTAGTATCGGGCGGACCTACAATGAGCAGTTCTTC.

V is TRBV19 and J is TRBJ1-1; TRBD1 might be the D (6 bases). In germline, CDR1 is LNHDA, CDR2 SQIVND (reference sequence). The V end was cut by 1 base, the J end by 0 bases, with 15 bases between. This CDR3 region has 17 residues. This chain's CDR3 is CASSIAPGTLVNTEAFF. The CDR3 nucleotides read TGTGCCAGTAGTATAGCCCCGGGGACACTGGTGAACACTGAAGCTTTCTTT.

The chain is built from TRBV7-9 and TRBJ2-7; 8 bases align to TRBD1. This CDR3 has 15 residues. Germline V gene sequence: CDR1 SEHNR, CDR2 FQNEAQ (reference sequence). Losses at the gene ends were 3 bases for V and 3 bases for J; bases not matched to a gene: 7. The CDR3 loop reads CASSFQDRGDYEQYF. CDR3 nucleotides: TGTGCCAGCAGCTTCCAAGACAGGGGAGACTACGAGCAGTACTTC. Full variable domain (remainder filled in from reference TRBV7-9 and TRBJ2-7): DTGVSQNPRHKITKRGQNVTFRCDPISEHNRLYWYRQTLGQGPEFLTYFQNEAQLEKSRLLSDRFSAERPKGSFSTLEIQRTEQGDSAMYLCASSFQDRGDYEQYFGPGTRLTVT.

This clone occurred once. The chain joins TRBV28 to TRBJ2-3; D gene uncertain. CDR3 length: 12 residues. The V end lost 4 bases, the J end lost 3 bases, and 5 bases lay between the germline ends. From germline, CDR1 is MDHEN and CDR2 SYDVKM. The CDR3 DNA reads TGTGCCAGCAGTTCTGTAACAGATACGCAGTATTTT. This encodes CASSSVTDTQYF.

The rearrangement joins TRBV7-9 to TRBJ2-1, with 15 bases that match TRBD2. The CDR3 covers 17 residues. Per the germline V gene, CDR1 is SEHNR and CDR2 is FQNEAQ (reference sequence). V was pared by 5 bases and J by 5 bases, with 7 bases of the junction left unmatched. The CDR3 bases are TGTGCCAGCAGCGTGCGCCGGACTAGCGGGAGGGACAATGAGCAGTTCTTC. Encoded protein: CASSVRRTSGRDNEQFF.

The chain uses TRBV11-3 and TRBJ2-2; D call uncertain. With 8 bases removed from V and 4 bases from J, the gap between germline ends came to 11 bases. The germline gives CDR1 SGHNT, CDR2 YENEEA. The CDR3 contains 13 residues. The CDR3 DNA follows: TGTGCCAGCGGCCGTTTACGCACCGGGGAGCTGTTTTTT. Protein product: CASGRLRTGELFF.

The J gene is TRBJ2-7, the V gene TRBV7-8; TRBD1 is a possible D gene (6 bases). The germline CDR1 and CDR2 sequences are SGHVS and FQNEAQ. V lost 6 bases, J lost 3 bases, and 15 bases lay in between. This CDR3 comprises 14 residues. The chain's CDR3 is CASRSRDKYYEQYF. The DNA for the CDR3 is TGTGCCAGCAGATCCCGGGACAAATACTACGAGCAGTACTTC.

This chain uses TRBV28 with TRBJ1-4; D call uncertain. The CDR3 contains 15 residues. CDR1 MDHEN and CDR2 SYDVKM come from the germline V gene. V was shortened by 4 bases and J by 7 bases, with 16 bases between the two germline ends. The CDR3: CASSSLTSIFEKLFF. CDR3 in DNA: TGTGCCAGCAGTTCTCTGACCTCCATTTTTGAAAAACTGTTTTTT.

The J gene is TRBJ2-1, the V gene TRBV11-3; the match to TRBD2 covers 11 bases. V lost 3 bases and J lost 3; bases outside the gene matches: 4. Germline-derived CDR1 and CDR2 are SGHNT and YENEEA. This CDR3 spans 16 amino acids. DNA of the CDR3: TGTGCCAGCAGCTTCCTTGGGACTAGCGGCTACAATGAGCAGTTCTTC. Its protein is CASSFLGTSGYNEQFF.

The rearrangement uses TRBV5-6 and TRBJ1-5; D gene uncertain. Trimming stripped 2 bases from V and 3 bases from J, with 12 bases between. The CDR3 runs 15 residues. CDR1 is SGHDT, CDR2 YYEEEE, per germline. As DNA, the CDR3 is TGTGCCAGCAGCTTTTCCGGGAGCCTCAATCAGCCCCAGCATTTT. It codes for CASSFSGSLNQPQHF.

The chain has TRBV28 and TRBJ2-4, with 10 bases identical to TRBD1. Trimming cost V 6 bases and J 1 base; bases outside gene matches: 3. The CDR3 spans 15 residues. Germline-derived CDR1 and CDR2 are MDHEN and SYDVKM. CDR3 sequence (DNA): TGTGCCAGCAGCTGGGGACAGGGGGCCAAAAACATTCAGTACTTC. It codes for CASSWGQGAKNIQYF.

The chain carries TRBV11-3 and TRBJ2-7, with 7 bases matching TRBD2. Germline assignment: CDR1 SGHNT and CDR2 YENEEA. After removal of 1 base from V and 5 bases from J, the junction contained 2 bases not matched to a gene. CDR3 length equals 13 residues. The CDR3, as DNA: TGTGCCAGCAGCTTAGGGGGAGGGGACGAGCAGTACTTC. It yields the protein CASSLGGGDEQYF.

The DNA of the CDR3 is TGTGCCAGCAGCGTAGGCGTGACTAGCGGGAGTCGAGAGACCCAGTACTTC. This gives the protein CASSVGVTSGSRETQYF. The chain combines TRBV9 with TRBJ2-5; 12 nucleotides align to TRBD2. This CDR3 is built from 17 residues. Germline loops: CDR1 SGDLS, CDR2 YYNGEE. The ends lost 0 bases at V and 4 bases at J; junction bases unmatched: 7.

This chain uses TRBV28 with TRBJ2-7, with TRBD2 identical over 8 bases. The J segment lost 9 bases and the V segment lost 2 bases, leaving 6 bases of the junction unmatched. Germline V lookup: CDR1 MDHEN, CDR2 SYDVKM. CDR3 length: 13 amino acids. The CDR3 sequence is CASSLAAGERQYF. CDR3 nucleotide sequence: TGTGCCAGCAGTTTAGCAGCGGGAGAGAGGCAGTACTTC.

The J gene is TRBJ1-2, the V gene TRBV5-1, with D possibly TRBD1 on 5 matching bases. V was pared by 6 bases and J by 5 bases, with 14 bases between. Germline CDR1 reads SGHRS; CDR2 reads YFSETQ. CDR3 length equals 13 residues. Here the CDR3 reads CASTVQGGYGYTF. For the CDR3, the DNA is TGCGCCAGCACAGTTCAGGGAGGATATGGCTACACCTTC.

The chain combines TRBV28 with TRBJ1-5; D is undetermined. Germline lookup yields CDR1 MDHEN and CDR2 SYDVKM. The CDR3 runs to 14 residues. Trimming took 2 bases from V and 4 from J, leaving 9 bases between them. CDR3 DNA sequence: TGTGCCAGCAGTTTAGTGTACCAAAATCAGCCCCAGCATTTT. This gives the protein CASSLVYQNQPQHF.

The chain combines TRBV10-2 with TRBJ1-1, with unresolved D. V shed 5 bases and J shed 4 bases, with 11 bases lying between them. CDR3 length equals 13 residues. Germline V lookup: CDR1 WSHSY, CDR2 SAAADI. CDR3 sequence: CASSRMVSTEAFF. As DNA, the CDR3 is TGCGCCAGCAGTCGGATGGTCAGCACTGAAGCTTTCTTT.

J is TRBJ2-4 and V is TRBV2; 7 bases match TRBD1. The CDR3 sequence is 14 residues long. The V gene's germline CDR1 is SNHLY and CDR2 FYNNEI. V gave up 6 bases and J gave up 7 bases; unmatched junction bases: 9. The CDR3 nucleotides read TGTGCCAGCAGGTCCGGGACAGTTTGGAACATTCAGTACTTC. It codes for CASRSGTVWNIQYF.

The rearrangement links TRBV4-1 to TRBJ1-2; 9 nucleotides align to TRBD1. The junction had 11 bases not matched to a gene; V was cut back by 4 bases and J by 2 bases. The CDR3 has 17 amino acids. Germline V gene data show CDR1 as MGHRA and CDR2 as YSYEKL. The CDR3 reads CASSRGQGNLENYGYTF. For the CDR3, the DNA is TGCGCCAGCAGCCGGGGACAGGGTAATCTAGAAAACTATGGCTACACCTTC.